This T cell receptor (beta chain) was retrieved from a study of tumor-infiltrating lymphocytes in oesophageal squamous cell carcinoma. TCRdb reprocessed the PCR reads with MiXCR, giving one entry per CDR3 protein. In the table there are about 24,000 distinct CDR3 sequences, roughly 40% of which are singletons. The CDR3 length equals 9 residues, ends included. The germline V gene has CDR1 SGHTA and CDR2 FQGNSA. With regard to this clonotype: Because it lacks the conserved phenylalanine or tryptophan at the end, this CDR3 is likely a read error. It is unclear where the CDR3 begins or ends on the DNA, so no DNA is shown, and the CDR3 is as TCRdb lists it.

This clonotype originated in a male donor with esophageal squamous cell carcinoma. The sequenced sample was esophageal tumor tissue. This sequence joins TRBV7-2 and TRBJ2-4; the DNA was not compared with TRBD2, the D call given in the table. The CDR3 reads CASSLAGLA.